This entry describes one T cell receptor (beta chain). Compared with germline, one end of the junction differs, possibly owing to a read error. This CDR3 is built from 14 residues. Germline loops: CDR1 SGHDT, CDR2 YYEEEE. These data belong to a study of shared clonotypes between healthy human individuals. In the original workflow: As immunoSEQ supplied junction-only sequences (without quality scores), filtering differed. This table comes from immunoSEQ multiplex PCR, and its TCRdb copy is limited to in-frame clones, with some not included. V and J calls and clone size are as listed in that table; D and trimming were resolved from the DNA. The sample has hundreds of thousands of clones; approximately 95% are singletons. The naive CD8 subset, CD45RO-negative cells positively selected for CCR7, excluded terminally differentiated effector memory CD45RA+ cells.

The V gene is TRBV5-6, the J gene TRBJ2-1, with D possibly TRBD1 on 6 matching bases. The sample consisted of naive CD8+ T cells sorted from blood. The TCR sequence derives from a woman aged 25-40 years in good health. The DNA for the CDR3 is TGCGCCAGCAGCCCAGGTTGGGGGCACAATGAGCAGTTCTTC. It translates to CASSPGWGHNEQFF.